This entry is about one TCR beta chain. The data are from a study of OX40 agonist ivuxolimab in advanced cancers. The method was immunoSEQ multiplex PCR; TCRdb's version includes in-frame clones alone and lacks a portion of them. Among around 92,000 clones listed, more than 85% were seen once. The TCR was taken from an adult with an advanced solid tumor such as melanoma, head and neck, liver or kidney cancer. Sequenced here: CD4+ or CD8+ T cells sorted from blood, sampled in a trial of the OX40 agonist ivuxolimab.

The CDR3 nucleotides read TGTGCCAGCAGTTTGATGGGACCTAACACCATATATTTT. Translating gives CASSLMGPNTIYF. This chain connects TRBV28 to TRBJ1-3; maybe TRBD1 (5 bases). The V and J ends lost 3 bases and 7 bases respectively, with 10 bases between them. Per the germline V gene, CDR1 is MDHEN and CDR2 is SYDVKM. The CDR3 sequence is 13 residues long.